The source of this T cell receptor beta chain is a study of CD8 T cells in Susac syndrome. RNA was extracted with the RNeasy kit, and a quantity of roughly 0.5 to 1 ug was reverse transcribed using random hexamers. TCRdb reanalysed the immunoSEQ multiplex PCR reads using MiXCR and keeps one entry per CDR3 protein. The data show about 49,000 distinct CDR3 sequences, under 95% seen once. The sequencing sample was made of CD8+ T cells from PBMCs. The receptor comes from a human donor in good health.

The DNA of the CDR3 is TGCGCCAGCAGCTTCAGACTGGGTTACAATGAGCAGTTCTTC. Protein sequence: CASSFRLGYNEQFF. This sequence joins TRBV5-1 and TRBJ2-1, with no clear D. The CDR3 runs to 14 residues. CDR1 is SGHRS and CDR2 is YFSETQ in the germline V gene. Trimming removed 2 bases at V and 4 bases at J, with 10 bases between.